This paragraph reports one T cell receptor (beta chain). Antigen: not known. Around 0.45 micrograms of biopsy DNA per sample underwent TCRB immunosequencing. This table comes from immunoSEQ multiplex PCR, and its TCRdb copy is limited to in-frame clones, with some not included. The sample has roughly 30,000 clones; about 80% are singletons. This entry belongs to a study of T cell repertoires in ileal Crohn's disease. Regarding the study as a whole: Compared with non-smokers, active smokers at surgery showed more clonal expansions.

This CDR3 has 15 residues. J gave up 2 bases and V 6 bases, and 10 bases lay outside the gene matches. The germline CDR1 and CDR2 sequences are MGHRA and YSYEKL. The chain couples TRBV4-1 to TRBJ2-7, with TRBD2 identical over 7 bases. This receptor was obtained from an adult with Crohn's disease. Sequenced sample: ileal tissue. The CDR3 loop reads CASRLGAGKPYEQYF. The CDR3 DNA reads TGCGCCAGCAGGTTGGGAGCGGGGAAACCCTACGAGCAGTACTTC.